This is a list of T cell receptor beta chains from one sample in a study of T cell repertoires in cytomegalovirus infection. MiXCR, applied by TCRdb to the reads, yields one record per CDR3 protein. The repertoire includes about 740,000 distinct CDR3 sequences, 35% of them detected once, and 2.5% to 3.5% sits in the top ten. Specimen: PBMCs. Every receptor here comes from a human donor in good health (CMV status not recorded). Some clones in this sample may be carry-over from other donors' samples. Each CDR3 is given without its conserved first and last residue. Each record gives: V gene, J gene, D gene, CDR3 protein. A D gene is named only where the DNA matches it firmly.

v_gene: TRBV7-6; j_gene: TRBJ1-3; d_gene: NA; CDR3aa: AAGTDGAGNTIY
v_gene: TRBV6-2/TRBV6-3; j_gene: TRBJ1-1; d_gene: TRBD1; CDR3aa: ASSRWDRILNTEAF
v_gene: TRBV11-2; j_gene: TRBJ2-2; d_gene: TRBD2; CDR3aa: AGRVGRTGELF
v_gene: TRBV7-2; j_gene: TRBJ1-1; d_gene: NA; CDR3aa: ASSLRRGSNTEAF
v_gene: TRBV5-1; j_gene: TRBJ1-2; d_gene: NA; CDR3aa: ASSLDGSSARGYT
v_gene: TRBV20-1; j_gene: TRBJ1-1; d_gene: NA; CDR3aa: SAREFGSQALEAF
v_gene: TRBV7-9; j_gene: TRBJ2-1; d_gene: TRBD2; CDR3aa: ASSPWGLAGNNEQF
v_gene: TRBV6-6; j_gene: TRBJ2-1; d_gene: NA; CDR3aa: ASSYSFGQVNEKF
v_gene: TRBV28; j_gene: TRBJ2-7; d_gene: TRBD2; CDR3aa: ASSYSGRPWEEQY
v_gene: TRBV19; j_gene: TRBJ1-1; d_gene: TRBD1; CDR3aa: ASSKTGREPAF
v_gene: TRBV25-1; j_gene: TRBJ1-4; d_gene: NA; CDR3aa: ASSEFEGEKLF
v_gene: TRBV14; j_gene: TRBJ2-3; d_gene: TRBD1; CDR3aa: ASSQDAGTDTDTPY
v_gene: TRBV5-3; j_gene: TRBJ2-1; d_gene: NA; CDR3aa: ASGRRNEQF
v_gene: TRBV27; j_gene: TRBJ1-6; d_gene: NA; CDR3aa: ASSLSAAVNNSPLH
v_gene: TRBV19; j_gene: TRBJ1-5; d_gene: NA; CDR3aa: ASSILFRSNSNQPQH
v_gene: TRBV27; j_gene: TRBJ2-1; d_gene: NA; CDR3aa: ASSSVLRDTNEQF
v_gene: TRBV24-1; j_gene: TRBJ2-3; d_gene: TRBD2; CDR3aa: ATSEGRGTDTQY
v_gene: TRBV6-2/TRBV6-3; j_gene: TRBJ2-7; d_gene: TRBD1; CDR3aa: ASSPQGAVEQY
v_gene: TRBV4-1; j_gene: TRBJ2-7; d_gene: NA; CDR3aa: ASSQGTGDEQY
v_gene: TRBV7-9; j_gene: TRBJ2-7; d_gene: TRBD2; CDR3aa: ASSAGLAGDEQY
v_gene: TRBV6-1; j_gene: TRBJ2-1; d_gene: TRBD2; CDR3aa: ASTPKIAGVREQF
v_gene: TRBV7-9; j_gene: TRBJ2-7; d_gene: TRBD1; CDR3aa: ASSSTWDRSYEQY
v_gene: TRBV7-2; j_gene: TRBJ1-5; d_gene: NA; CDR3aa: ASSLGRVGNQPQH
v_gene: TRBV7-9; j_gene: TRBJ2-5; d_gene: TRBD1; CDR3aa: ASSSGDSRQETQY
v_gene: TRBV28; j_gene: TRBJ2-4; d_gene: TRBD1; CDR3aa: ACSVSGGGGSKNIQY
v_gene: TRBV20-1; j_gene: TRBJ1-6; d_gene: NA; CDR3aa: SARDAVRWGASDSPLH
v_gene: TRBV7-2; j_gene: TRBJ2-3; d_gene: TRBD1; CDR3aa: ASSWTGASTDTQY
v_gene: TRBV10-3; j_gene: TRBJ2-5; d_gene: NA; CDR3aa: AIGDRPETQY
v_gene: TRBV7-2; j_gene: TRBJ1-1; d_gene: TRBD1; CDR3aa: ASSLGRGRKWTEAF
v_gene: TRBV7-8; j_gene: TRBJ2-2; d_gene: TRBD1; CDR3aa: ASRPTGGWTGELF
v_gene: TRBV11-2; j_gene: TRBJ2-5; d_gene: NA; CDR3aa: ASSLDRETQY
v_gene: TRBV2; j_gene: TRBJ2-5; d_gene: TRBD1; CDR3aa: ASSEGGTAQETQY
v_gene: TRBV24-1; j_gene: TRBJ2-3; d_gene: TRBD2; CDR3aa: ATSDLGTRGRADTQY
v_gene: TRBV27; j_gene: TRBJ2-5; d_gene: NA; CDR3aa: ASSSRRLTGIRETQY
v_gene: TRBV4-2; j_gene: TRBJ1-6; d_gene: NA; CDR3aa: ATSRYLDSPLH
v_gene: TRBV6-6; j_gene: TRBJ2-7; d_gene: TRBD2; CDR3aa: ASSYLIGLAGSYEQY
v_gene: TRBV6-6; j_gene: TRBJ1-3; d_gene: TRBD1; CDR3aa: ASSYSLNRGSGNTIY